This T cell receptor (beta chain) was documented in a study of beta chain features in type 1 diabetes. Overall study results and limits: Significant though moderate, a shortening of TCRB CDR3s appeared in all four CD4+ subsets of Type 1 diabetes patients.

Trimming took 5 bases from V and 4 from J, leaving 23 bases between them. From germline, CDR1 is SEHNR and CDR2 FQNEAQ (reference sequence). This CDR3 is built from 17 residues. This clone has more than one count but fewer than ten. What it binds is unknown. cDNA synthesis used the whole RNA isolate, giving expressed TCRB sequences. Measured with immunoSEQ multiplex PCR; TCRdb has only the in-frame clones, and not every one. The table shows hundreds of thousands of clones, with more than 13% occurring only once. V and J are TRBV7-9 and TRBJ1-1; D uncertain. The sequenced sample was naive CD4+ T cells from blood. This TCR came from a young man with type 1 diabetes. DNA of the CDR3: TGTGCCAGCAGCCCGGCGTTGGGCTGGTCCGAGGGCACTGAAGCTTTCTTT. Encoded protein: CASSPALGWSEGTEAFF.